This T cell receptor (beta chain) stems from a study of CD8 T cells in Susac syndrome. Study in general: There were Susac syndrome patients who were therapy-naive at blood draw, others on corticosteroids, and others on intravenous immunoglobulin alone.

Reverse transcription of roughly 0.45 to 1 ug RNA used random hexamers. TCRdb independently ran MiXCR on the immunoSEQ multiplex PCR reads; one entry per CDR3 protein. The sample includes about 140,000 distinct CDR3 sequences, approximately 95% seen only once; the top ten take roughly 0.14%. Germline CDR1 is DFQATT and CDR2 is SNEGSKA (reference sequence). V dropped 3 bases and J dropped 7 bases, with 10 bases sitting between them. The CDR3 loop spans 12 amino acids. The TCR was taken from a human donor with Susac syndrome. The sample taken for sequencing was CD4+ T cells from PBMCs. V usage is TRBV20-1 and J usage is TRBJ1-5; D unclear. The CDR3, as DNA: TGCAGTGCTAGGTTTGGGAGCCAGCCCCAGCATTTT. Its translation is CSARFGSQPQHF.